A selection of T cell receptor beta chains follows, all from one sample in a study of blood T cell repertoires in COVID-19. Using immunoSEQ multiplex PCR, the repertoire was profiled, and TCRdb retains in-frame clones only, with some absent. The table includes about 34,000 clones, nearly 95% detected once. The sequenced material came from peripheral blood. The receptors shown here come from a human donor in a cohort sampled during active COVID-19. Each CDR3 is given with its conserved first and last residue. A D gene is named only where the DNA matches it firmly. Only some rows state a clone size, as once, few, many or a class for expanded clones.

d_gene	v_gene	abundance	j_gene	len	CDR3nt	CDR3aa
-	TRBV4-1	-	TRBJ2-5	14	TGCGCCAGCAGCCAAGTCACAGGTCGGGAGACCCAGTACTTC	CASSQVTGRETQYF
-	TRBV30	-	TRBJ2-1	12	TGTGCCTGGAGTGTTGGCCTAACTAACCAGTTCTTC	CAWSVGLTNQFF
TRBD2	TRBV6-1	-	TRBJ2-1	18	TGTGCCAGCAGTGAAGCACTAGCGGGGGGGCCGCTTAAGGATGAGCAGTTCTTC	CASSEALAGGPLKDEQFF
TRBD2	TRBV2	-	TRBJ2-6	16	TGTGCCAGCAGTGGGGGGAGGGCGTCTGGGGCCAACGTCCTGACTTTC	CASSGGRASGANVLTF
-	TRBV15	-	TRBJ2-5	14	TGTGCCACCAGCAGAGACAGATACCAAGAGACCCAGTACTTC	CATSRDRYQETQYF
TRBD1	TRBV24-1	-	TRBJ2-2	16	TGTGCCACCAGTGATCCGGGACAGGGTACCACCGGGGAGCTGTTTTTT	CATSDPGQGTTGELFF
TRBD1	TRBV9	-	TRBJ2-7	15	TGTGCCAGCAGCAGATGGGGACAGGGGGTCGACGAGCAGTACTTC	CASSRWGQGVDEQYF
-	TRBV9	-	TRBJ1-4	14	TGTGCCAGCACGGGGGGGGCAGTGGATGAAAAACTGTTTTTT	CASTGGAVDEKLFF
TRBD1	TRBV4-1	-	TRBJ2-3	16	TGCGCCAGCAGCGGACGGGACAGCGCACTCACAGATACGCAGTATTTT	CASSGRDSALTDTQYF
-	TRBV6-5	once	TRBJ1-1	12	TGTGCCAGCAGTTACGGGGGGACTGAAGCTTTCTTT	CASSYGGTEAFF
-	TRBV19	-	TRBJ1-1	14	TGTGCCAGTAGTATCTCGGCAGGGAACACTGAAGCTTTCTTT	CASSISAGNTEAFF
-	TRBV9	few	TRBJ2-5	15	TGTGCCAGCAGCGTAGGGGTCCGGAGCGGGGAGACCCAGTACTTC	CASSVGVRSGETQYF
TRBD2	TRBV19	-	TRBJ2-1	18	TGTGCCAGTAGCCCGACTAGCGGGGGGGCCAAGGCCTACAATGAGCAGTTCTTC	CASSPTSGGAKAYNEQFF
TRBD1	TRBV12-5	-	TRBJ2-3	14	TGTGCTAGTGGTCTGGGACAGAGCACAGATACGCAGTATTTT	CASGLGQSTDTQYF
-	TRBV4-1	-	TRBJ1-6	17	TGCGCCAGCAGCCGCACCACGAGGCAGGGTGGTAATTCACCCCTCCACTTT	CASSRTTRQGGNSPLHF
-	TRBV4-1	-	TRBJ1-1	15	TGCGCCAGCTCCTCATCGAGTGCCTACGACACTGAAGCTTTCTTT	CASSSSSAYDTEAFF
-	TRBV5-1	-	TRBJ2-1	16	TGCGCCAGCAGCTTGCAGGCCAGGGGGACCAGCGGGGAGCAGTTCTTC	CASSLQARGTSGEQFF
-	TRBV4-1	-	TRBJ1-1	13	TGCGCCAGCAGCCTTGCAGGAAACACTGAAGCTTTCTTT	CASSLAGNTEAFF
TRBD1	TRBV10-3	-	TRBJ1-6	18	TGTGCCATCAGTGCGTCCAGTACCGGGACAGGGGGCAATTCACCCCTCCACTTT	CAISASSTGTGGNSPLHF
TRBD1	TRBV7-9	-	TRBJ2-5	14	TGTGCCAGCAGCCCCCGGGACAGGGGGGAGACCCAGTACTTC	CASSPRDRGETQYF
-	TRBV7-9	-	TRBJ2-7	12	TGTGCCAGCGGGGCCCCCTCCTACGAGCAGTACTTC	CASGAPSYEQYF
-	TRBV27	-	TRBJ1-5	16	TGTGCCAGCAGTTTAAAAGGTCGGGGGGCATGGCAGCCCCAGCATTTT	CASSLKGRGAWQPQHF
TRBD1	TRBV6-1	-	TRBJ2-7	16	TGTGCCAGCAGTGAAGGACCCGGGACAGGGGATTTCGAGCAGTACTTC	CASSEGPGTGDFEQYF
-	TRBV28	-	TRBJ1-1	15	TGTGCCAGCAGTGATATACAGGGAGTAAACACTGAAGCTTTCTTT	CASSDIQGVNTEAFF
-	TRBV19	-	TRBJ2-3	13	TGTGCCAGTAGTAGCCCCACTAGGGATACGCAGTATTTT	CASSSPTRDTQYF
TRBD1	TRBV27	-	TRBJ2-5	15	TGTGCCAGCACTCGGACAGGGGCCGGTCAAGAGACCCAGTACTTC	CASTRTGAGQETQYF
-	TRBV18	-	TRBJ2-7	13	TGTGCCAGCTCACCAAGACAGACTCCCGAGCAGTACTTC	CASSPRQTPEQYF
-	TRBV2	-	TRBJ2-1	15	TGTGCCAGCATGGGTTACGGGACTCTCTACAATGAGCAGTTCTTC	CASMGYGTLYNEQFF
-	TRBV5-8	-	TRBJ1-1	12	TGTGCCAGCTGCTTATCCTCTTTTGAAGCTTTCTTT	CASCLSSFEAFF
-	TRBV27	-	TRBJ1-5	13	TGTGCCAGCAGTTTATTCCGCGATCAGCCCCAGCATTTT	CASSLFRDQPQHF
-	TRBV19	-	TRBJ1-2	13	TGTGCCAGTAGTACACGGACAAACTATGGCTACACCTTC	CASSTRTNYGYTF
-	TRBV6-5	-	TRBJ1-1	14	TGTGCCAGCAGTTTTCTCGGGGTGAACACTGAAGCTTTCTTT	CASSFLGVNTEAFF
-	TRBV28	-	TRBJ1-6	13	TGTGCCAGCACAAAGGGGAAAAATTCACCCCTCCACTTT	CASTKGKNSPLHF
TRBD2	TRBV7-8	-	TRBJ2-5	16	TGTGCCAGCAGCTTAGCTAGCGGGGGGCACCGAGAGACCCAGTACTTC	CASSLASGGHRETQYF
TRBD2	TRBV14	-	TRBJ2-7	15	TGTGCCAGCAGCCCCCGCGGCGGGAGGGCCTACGAGCAGTACTTC	CASSPRGGRAYEQYF